These 25 T cell receptor beta chains were sequenced from one sample in a study of T-cell reconstitution after alpha-beta-depleted transplantation in children. A library of TCRbeta sequences, prepared with unique molecular identifiers, was generated. Each CDR3 protein gets one entry after TCRdb re-called the PCR reads with MiXCR. The sample yields a few hundred thousand distinct CDR3 sequences, roughly 17% seen once. Specimen: PBMCs, mostly from graft donor cells, collected 360 days after TCRalphabeta/CD19-depleted stem cell transplant. Receptor source: a boy in the first two years of life who had a stem cell transplant for Wiskott-Aldrich syndrome, so the T cells may come from the graft donor.

In DNA, the CDR3 is TGCGCCAGCAGCTTGGGGACCTCGAGGCAAGAGACCCAGTACTTC. Residues: CASSLGTSRQETQYF. This chain connects TRBV5-1 to TRBJ2-5; no firm D call. Trimming cost V 0 bases and J 2 bases, with 11 bases left between them. The CDR3 covers 15 residues. Germline V lookup: CDR1 SGHRS, CDR2 YFSETQ.

The gene calls are TRBV20-1 and TRBJ1-2; D is unresolved. Germline V gene lookup returns CDR1 DFQATT and CDR2 SNEGSKA (reference sequence). V was shortened by 6 bases and J by 3 bases, with 8 bases between the two germline ends. The CDR3 loop spans 11 amino acids. The CDR3, as DNA: TGCAGTGCGACGGCGGACTATGGCTACACCTTC. Translated, it gives CSATADYGYTF.

The gene calls are TRBV7-2 and TRBJ1-1; D remains ambiguous. Germline CDR1 is SGHTA and CDR2 is FQGNSA. The germline V and J ends were trimmed by 2 bases and 1 base, with 5 bases remaining between them. This CDR3 is 13 amino acids long. CDR3 protein: CASSLLPNTEAFF. For the CDR3, the DNA is TGTGCCAGCAGCTTACTACCGAACACTGAAGCTTTCTTT.

The chain combines TRBV18 with TRBJ2-3; D gene uncertain. Per the germline V gene, CDR1 is KGHSH and CDR2 is LQKENI. The CDR3 contains 14 residues. V gave up 3 bases and J gave up 0 bases, with 7 bases separating them. The CDR3 region has the DNA TGTGCCAGCTCACCGAGGCTGAGCACAGATACGCAGTATTTT. Translating it yields CASSPRLSTDTQYF.

This clonotype came up a few times. The rearrangement uses TRBV4-2 and TRBJ2-2, with 8 bases that match TRBD1. Germline V gene data show CDR1 as LGHNA and CDR2 as YNFKEQ. The CDR3 spans 18 residues. Unmatched junction bases numbered 14, after V lost 4 bases and J lost 4 bases. The CDR3 DNA reads TGTGCCAGCAGCCGAGGGACAGGCCTACCGCAGGGCACCGGGGAGCTGTTTTTT. Amino acids: CASSRGTGLPQGTGELFF.

This clonotype was observed a few times. This chain links TRBV14 with TRBJ2-3, with 13 bases lining up with TRBD2. The germline V gene has CDR1 SGHDN and CDR2 FVKESK. V trimming: 6 bases; J trimming: 4 bases; junction bases outside the gene matches: 13. The CDR3 consists of 18 residues. CDR3 sequence (DNA): TGTGCCAGCAGTCGACGGACCACTAGCGGGAGGGCCGCAGATACGCAGTATTTT. Amino acids: CASSRRTTSGRAADTQYF. Drawing the rest from reference TRBV14 and TRBJ2-3, the complete variable domain is EAGVTQFPSHSVIEKGQTVTLRCDPISGHDNLYWYRRVMGKEIKFLLHFVKESKQDESGMPNNRFLAERTGGTYSTLKVQPAELEDSGVYFCASSRRTTSGRAADTQYFGPGTRLTVL.

The chain has TRBV20-1 and TRBJ1-5; TRBD1 is a possible D gene (6 bases). The CDR3 consists of 13 residues. The V and J ends lost 1 base and 2 bases respectively, with 6 bases between them. Germline CDR1 is DFQATT and CDR2 is SNEGSKA (reference sequence). The CDR3 sequence: CSARGQGNQPQHF. The CDR3 nucleotides read TGCAGTGCTAGAGGACAGGGCAATCAGCCCCAGCATTTT.

The rearrangement joins TRBV7-9 to TRBJ2-7, with 8 bases matching TRBD2. J lost 3 bases, V lost 0 bases, and 7 bases had no gene match. There are 16 residues in the CDR3. Germline values: CDR1 SEHNR, CDR2 FQNEAQ (reference sequence). The CDR3 DNA is TGTGCCAGCAGCTTAGCCGGGAGGGGACCCGACTACGAGCAGTACTTC. It codes for CASSLAGRGPDYEQYF.

The chain recombines TRBV12-3 or TRBV12-4 with TRBJ2-3, with 12 bases matching TRBD2. Trimming took 2 bases from V and 3 from J; bases not matched to a gene: 6. The CDR3 is 17 amino acids. The CDR3 spells CASSLMTSGRWTDTQYF. CDR3 nucleotides: TGTGCCAGCAGTTTAATGACTAGCGGGAGATGGACAGATACGCAGTATTTT.

V usage is TRBV18 and J usage is TRBJ2-5; 10 nucleotides agree with TRBD2. Germline V lookup: CDR1 KGHSH, CDR2 LQKENI. The CDR3 extends over 16 amino acids. V lost 3 bases, J lost 5 bases, and 9 bases stayed unmatched. The CDR3 nucleotides are TGTGCCAGCTCACCGTCGCTAGCGGGAGTGGGGGAGACCCAGTACTTC. Protein sequence: CASSPSLAGVGETQYF.

There are a few counts of this clonotype. The V and J genes are TRBV18 and TRBJ2-2, with 8 bases aligning to TRBD1. The CDR3 extends over 13 amino acids. With 6 bases clipped from V and 6 bases from J, the junction kept 3 bases outside the gene matches. Germline lookup yields CDR1 KGHSH and CDR2 LQKENI. CDR3 coding DNA: TGTGCCAGCTCGGACAGGGTTGCCGGGGAGCTGTTTTTT. Its translation: CASSDRVAGELFF.

This clonotype was found a few times. The genes are TRBV29-1 and TRBJ2-3; 10 nucleotides align to TRBD1. This CDR3 is 12 amino acids long. Germline values: CDR1 SQVTM, CDR2 ANQGSEA. The V gene end was trimmed by 6 bases and the J gene end by 6 bases; junction bases not matched to a gene: 3. In nucleotides, the CDR3 is TGCAGCGTGTGGACAGGGGGGGATACGCAGTATTTT. Protein sequence: CSVWTGGDTQYF.

A few counts support this clonotype. This chain joins TRBV28 and TRBJ2-7, with 9 nucleotides matching TRBD1. Germline-derived CDR1 and CDR2 are MDHEN and SYDVKM. V lost 7 bases and J lost 6; bases outside the gene matches: 13. This CDR3 spans 15 amino acids. DNA of the CDR3: TGTGCCAGCACCACCCCCCGGGACAGGGACTTCGAGCAGTACTTC. Translated: CASTTPRDRDFEQYF.

The chain links TRBV12-3 or TRBV12-4 to TRBJ1-5; the match to TRBD1 covers 7 bases. V was clipped by 5 bases and J by 7 bases; unmatched bases: 8. The CDR3 extends over 14 amino acids. The CDR3 bases are TGTGCCAGCAGTCACGACAGGGTAGGGCAGCCCCAGCATTTT. It is translated as CASSHDRVGQPQHF.

The rearrangement uses TRBV28 and TRBJ1-3; D is perhaps TRBD1 (6 bases). The CDR3 extends over 16 amino acids. Looked up from germline, CDR1 is MDHEN and CDR2 is SYDVKM. Trimming shortened V by 4 bases and J by 3 bases, and 16 bases separated the two germline ends. In nucleotides, the CDR3 is TGTGCCAGCAGTTACCGGACAGAGCCCCTTGGAAACACCATATATTTT. Its protein product is CASSYRTEPLGNTIYF.

This clonotype came up a few times. The chain links TRBV28 to TRBJ2-2; 7 bases match TRBD1. From germline, CDR1 is MDHEN and CDR2 SYDVKM. Trimming took 0 bases from V and 9 from J; bases not matched to a gene: 4. This CDR3 comprises 14 residues. DNA for the CDR3: TGTGCCAGCAGTTTATGGGGACAGCCGTGGGAGCTGTTTTTT. This translates into CASSLWGQPWELFF.

There are a few counts of this clonotype. For the CDR3, the DNA is TGCGCCAGCAGCTTGGACAGGACGTTTTGGGAGCAGTTCTTC. Encoded protein: CASSLDRTFWEQFF. The rearrangement uses TRBV5-1 and TRBJ2-1; tentatively, D is TRBD1 (5 bases). CDR1 is SGHRS and CDR2 is YFSETQ in the germline V gene. V lost 0 bases, J lost 10 bases, and 14 bases lay in between. The CDR3 has 14 amino acids.

This clonotype was detected a few times. The genes are TRBV10-3 and TRBJ2-1; D is ambiguous. V lost 0 bases and J lost 3, with 9 bases in between. CDR1 ENHRY and CDR2 SYGVKD come from the germline V gene. This CDR3 comprises 15 residues. CDR3 protein: CAISESATNYNEQFF. In nucleotides, the CDR3 is TGTGCCATCAGTGAGTCCGCTACAAACTACAATGAGCAGTTCTTC.

This clonotype came up a few times. The V call is TRBV28, the J call TRBJ2-5; D uncertain. CDR1 is MDHEN, CDR2 SYDVKM, per germline. With 3 bases removed from V and 1 base from J, the gap between germline ends came to 3 bases. The CDR3 has 12 residues. The CDR3 spells CASSFAQETQYF. The CDR3, as DNA: TGTGCCAGCAGTTTTGCCCAAGAGACCCAGTACTTC.

In this sample, this clonotype turned up a few times. V gene TRBV12-3 or TRBV12-4 combines with J gene TRBJ2-5, with TRBD2 matching over 10 bases. The ends lost 6 bases at V and 5 bases at J; junction bases unmatched: 9. The length of the CDR3 is 15 residues. The CDR3 DNA reads TGTGCCAGCAGCATTAGCGGGAGGAGGATGGAGACCCAGTACTTC. This translates into CASSISGRRMETQYF.

This clonotype was detected a few times. This chain joins TRBV11-2 and TRBJ2-5, with 7 bases identical to TRBD2. This CDR3 region has 18 residues. Per the germline V gene, CDR1 is SGHAT and CDR2 is FQNNGV. The junction had 13 bases not matched to a gene; V was cut back by 1 base and J by 2 bases. The CDR3 spells CASSLVGSGGLSQETQYF. The CDR3 DNA is TGTGCCAGCAGCTTAGTCGGGTCGGGGGGTCTATCACAAGAGACCCAGTACTTC.

The chain links TRBV20-1 to TRBJ1-6; weak D call: TRBD1 (5 bases). This CDR3 is built from 15 residues. V lost 5 bases and J lost 6, with 17 bases in between. CDR1 and CDR2 from the germline V gene are DFQATT and SNEGSKA (reference sequence). The CDR3: CSARRQSRPNSPLHF. For the CDR3, the DNA is TGCAGTGCTCGGAGACAGAGCCGGCCTAATTCACCCCTCCACTTT.

The rearrangement uses TRBV5-1 and TRBJ2-7; 11 bases map to TRBD2. Trimming at V came to 0 bases and at J to 5 bases, leaving 4 bases not matched to a gene. CDR1 and CDR2 from the germline V gene are SGHRS and YFSETQ. The CDR3 has 15 residues. The CDR3 DNA reads as TGCGCCAGCAGCTTGGCCGGGACTAGCGGCCACGAGCAGTACTTC. Translation: CASSLAGTSGHEQYF. Looking up the rest from reference TRBV5-1 and TRBJ2-7 gives the full variable domain: KAGVTQTPRYLIKTRGQQVTLSCSPISGHRSVSWYQQTPGQGLQFLFEYFSETQRNKGNFPGRFSGRQFSNSRSEMNVSTLELGDSALYLCASSLAGTSGHEQYFGPGTRLTVT.

The chain carries TRBV5-1 and TRBJ1-2; tentative D call: TRBD1 (5 bases). V lost 0 bases to trimming and J lost 3 bases, with 12 bases between them. Germline-derived CDR1 and CDR2 are SGHRS and YFSETQ. The CDR3 extends over 15 amino acids. The CDR3 protein is CASSLETGGDYGYTF. CDR3 nucleotide sequence: TGCGCCAGCAGCTTGGAAACAGGAGGTGACTATGGCTACACCTTC.

The chain is built from TRBV4-2 and TRBJ2-5, with TRBD2 identical over 8 bases. The CDR3 length is 17 residues. The ends lost 0 bases at V and 4 bases at J; junction bases unmatched: 10. Germline V gene data show CDR1 as LGHNA and CDR2 as YNFKEQ. The CDR3 is CASSQERGRGGGETQYF. Here the CDR3 DNA reads TGTGCCAGCAGCCAAGAACGAGGACGGGGGGGCGGAGAGACCCAGTACTTC.